The rows below give T cell receptor beta chains drawn from one sample of a study of OX40 agonist ivuxolimab in advanced cancers. Generated by immunoSEQ multiplex PCR, the TCRdb table keeps only in-frame clones and is missing some. Among roughly 79,000 clones listed, roughly 89% were seen once. The sequencing used CD4+ or CD8+ T cells sorted from blood, collected in a trial of the OX40 agonist ivuxolimab. The receptors originated from an adult with an advanced solid tumor such as melanoma, head and neck, liver or kidney cancer. CDR3s include the opening cysteine and the closing phenylalanine or tryptophan. Fields, in order: V gene, D gene, clone size, J gene, CDR3 DNA, CDR3 protein. A D gene is named only where the DNA matches it firmly. A row's size may be missing; if present it is once, few, many or a size class.

V: TRBV5-1; D: .; size: .; J: TRBJ1-2; DNA: TGCGCCAGCAGCTTGGACGAGGGGCTCTATGGCTACACCTTC; CDR3: CASSLDEGLYGYTF
V: TRBV28; D: .; size: once; J: TRBJ2-7; DNA: TGTGCCAGCAGGGGTGGGGTCGACGAGCAGTACTTC; CDR3: CASRGGVDEQYF
V: TRBV9; D: .; size: .; J: TRBJ2-1; DNA: TGTGCCAGCAGCGTCTTACTAGGCCCGCAGTTCTTC; CDR3: CASSVLLGPQFF
V: TRBV7-2; D: TRBD2; size: .; J: TRBJ2-4; DNA: TGTGCCAGTAGCGGGAGACATACCAAAAACATTCAGTACTTC; CDR3: CASSGRHTKNIQYF
V: TRBV28; D: TRBD1; size: .; J: TRBJ1-5; DNA: TGTGCCAGCAGACAGGGACAGGGTCAGCCCCAGCATTTT; CDR3: CASRQGQGQPQHF
V: TRBV7-3; D: TRBD2; size: .; J: TRBJ2-1; DNA: TGTGCCAGCAGCTTAACGGGGACTAGCGGGACCCACAATGAGCAGTTCTTC; CDR3: CASSLTGTSGTHNEQFF
V: TRBV11-2; D: .; size: .; J: TRBJ1-5; DNA: TGTGCCAGCAGCCAGATAAATGGCAATCAGCCCCAGCATTTT; CDR3: CASSQINGNQPQHF
V: TRBV29-1; D: TRBD1; size: .; J: TRBJ2-5; DNA: TGCAGCTCCAAGGACAGGGGTTATGAAGAGACCCAGTACTTC; CDR3: CSSKDRGYEETQYF
V: TRBV10-3; D: .; size: .; J: TRBJ2-7; DNA: TGTGCCATCAGTGATGGAGCGGCGCGGGCCTACGAGCAGTACTTC; CDR3: CAISDGAARAYEQYF
V: TRBV5-5; D: .; size: .; J: TRBJ2-6; DNA: TGTGCCAGCAGCTTGGGTGTAGGGCCTGGGGCCAACGTCCTGACTTTC; CDR3: CASSLGVGPGANVLTF
V: TRBV6-5; D: .; size: .; J: TRBJ2-5; DNA: TGTGCCAGCAGATATAGCGGAGGGGAGACCCAGTACTTC; CDR3: CASRYSGGETQYF
V: TRBV28; D: .; size: .; J: TRBJ1-1; DNA: TGTGCCAGCAGTTTATACACTGAAGCTTTCTTT; CDR3: CASSLYTEAFF
V: TRBV28; D: .; size: once; J: TRBJ2-3; DNA: TGTGCCAGCAGCGTAACCGGGACAACAGATACGCAGTATTTT; CDR3: CASSVTGTTDTQYF
V: TRBV5-1; D: .; size: .; J: TRBJ2-3; DNA: TGCGCCAGCAGCTTGGCCAAGGGGCCAGGTGGCACAGATACGCAGTATTTT; CDR3: CASSLAKGPGGTDTQYF
V: TRBV6-1; D: .; size: .; J: TRBJ1-5; DNA: TGTGCCAGCAGTGAAGTAACGGCCGGCAATCAGCCCCAGCATTTT; CDR3: CASSEVTAGNQPQHF
V: TRBV6-6; D: .; size: .; J: TRBJ2-7; DNA: TGTGCCAGCAGTTTGGCCGGGTCGTCCTACGAGCAGTACTTC; CDR3: CASSLAGSSYEQYF
V: TRBV7-8; D: .; size: .; J: TRBJ1-2; DNA: TGTGCCAGCAGCTTAGAACGGGTGGCAAGCTATGGCTACACCTTC; CDR3: CASSLERVASYGYTF
V: TRBV28; D: TRBD1; size: .; J: TRBJ2-7; DNA: TGTGCCAGCAGTTCCGGGGACAGGGGAGCCTACGAGCAGTACTTC; CDR3: CASSSGDRGAYEQYF
V: TRBV30; D: .; size: .; J: TRBJ1-1; DNA: TGTGCCTGGAGTGTAGGCCAGCCTGAAGCTTTCTTT; CDR3: CAWSVGQPEAFF
V: TRBV28; D: .; size: .; J: TRBJ2-3; DNA: TGTGCCAGCAGTTTAAGGGAATATACGCAGTATTTT; CDR3: CASSLREYTQYF
V: TRBV28; D: .; size: .; J: TRBJ2-3; DNA: TGTGCCAGCAGTTCACTGGGACTCACAGATACGCAGTATTTT; CDR3: CASSSLGLTDTQYF
V: TRBV30; D: .; size: .; J: TRBJ2-3; DNA: TGTGCCTGGAGTGTAGGTGGGATTATGCAGTATTTT; CDR3: CAWSVGGIMQYF
V: TRBV2; D: .; size: .; J: TRBJ2-5; DNA: TGTGCCAGCAGTTTACAAGAGACCCAGTACTTC; CDR3: CASSLQETQYF
V: TRBV5-4; D: .; size: .; J: TRBJ2-5; DNA: TGTGCCAGCAGCTTGGTCTTGGACCAAGAGACCCAGTACTTC; CDR3: CASSLVLDQETQYF
V: TRBV5-6; D: .; size: .; J: TRBJ2-7; DNA: TGTGCCAGCAGCTGGACGCAGCGCCGTTACGAGCAGTACTTC; CDR3: CASSWTQRRYEQYF
V: TRBV18; D: .; size: .; J: TRBJ2-5; DNA: TGTGCCAGCTCACCACCGTGGACGGAGCAAGAGACCCAGTACTTC; CDR3: CASSPPWTEQETQYF
V: TRBV7-8; D: .; size: .; J: TRBJ2-7; DNA: TGTGCCAGCAGCTTAGGTACGTTCGGGGCGGAAGAGCAGTACTTC; CDR3: CASSLGTFGAEEQYF
V: TRBV18; D: .; size: once; J: TRBJ1-2; DNA: TGTGCCAGCTCACCATCGCAGAACTATGGCTACACCTTC; CDR3: CASSPSQNYGYTF
V: TRBV6-1; D: .; size: .; J: TRBJ1-5; DNA: TGTGCCAGCCTACCCCCAGGGCCTCATCAGCCCCAGCATTTT; CDR3: CASLPPGPHQPQHF
V: TRBV6-1; D: .; size: .; J: TRBJ1-2; DNA: TGTGCCAGCAGTGAACGTGGGGGGTATGGCTACACCTTC; CDR3: CASSERGGYGYTF
V: TRBV15; D: .; size: .; J: TRBJ1-2; DNA: TGTGCCACCAGCAGTGAACAGGGATATGGCTACACCTTC; CDR3: CATSSEQGYGYTF
V: TRBV6-6; D: .; size: .; J: TRBJ2-4; DNA: TGTGCCAGCAGTTACCAGACGGCTATTCAGTACTTC; CDR3: CASSYQTAIQYF
V: TRBV6-4; D: .; size: .; J: TRBJ2-2; DNA: TGTGCCAGCAGTGATACTAGGAACACCGGGGAGCTGTTTTTT; CDR3: CASSDTRNTGELFF
V: TRBV19; D: .; size: .; J: TRBJ2-5; DNA: TGTGCCAGTAGTGTCTCTCTGTACCAAGAGACCCAGTACTTC; CDR3: CASSVSLYQETQYF
V: TRBV19; D: TRBD1; size: .; J: TRBJ2-7; DNA: TGTGCCAGTAGACTCGGAACTACGGGACAGGGTTACGAGCAGTACTTC; CDR3: CASRLGTTGQGYEQYF
V: TRBV7-9; D: TRBD1; size: .; J: TRBJ2-2; DNA: TGTGCCAGCAGCCCCTCCAGGGGGCCGGCGACCACCGGGGAGCTGTTTTTT; CDR3: CASSPSRGPATTGELFF
V: TRBV27; D: TRBD1; size: .; J: TRBJ1-1; DNA: TGTGCCAGCAGACACACCGGGACAGGGGGCCACACTGAAGCTTTCTTT; CDR3: CASRHTGTGGHTEAFF
V: TRBV10-3; D: .; size: .; J: TRBJ2-3; DNA: TGTGCCATCAGTGATATGGCTACGCAGTATTTT; CDR3: CAISDMATQYF
V: TRBV7-2; D: .; size: .; J: TRBJ2-7; DNA: TGTGCCAGCAGCTTAGGCCCGGGTTCCTACGAGCAGTACTTC; CDR3: CASSLGPGSYEQYF
V: TRBV5-4; D: .; size: .; J: TRBJ1-1; DNA: TGTGCCAGCAGCTACCCGGGCGTGACTGAAGCTTTCTTT; CDR3: CASSYPGVTEAFF
V: TRBV5-4; D: TRBD1; size: .; J: TRBJ1-1; DNA: TGTGCCAGCAGCCTGGGGGACAGAAACACTGAAGCTTTCTTT; CDR3: CASSLGDRNTEAFF
V: TRBV28; D: .; size: .; J: TRBJ1-5; DNA: TGTGCCAGCAGTTTGTCCGGTCAGGGAATGTGGGGCCTCAATCAGCCCCAGCATTTT; CDR3: CASSLSGQGMWGLNQPQHF
V: TRBV19; D: TRBD2; size: .; J: TRBJ2-1; DNA: TGTGCCAGCCGCCCGGGACTAGCGGGAGGGAGGGGCGTCTTGTTCTTC; CDR3: CASRPGLAGGRGVLFF
V: TRBV7-9; D: TRBD1; size: once; J: TRBJ1-3; DNA: TGTGCCAGCAGCCTAAGACAGGGGGTCCCCTCTGGAAACACCATATATTTT; CDR3: CASSLRQGVPSGNTIYF
V: TRBV29-1; D: .; size: .; J: TRBJ1-2; DNA: TGCAGCGTTCTTCGGGGCGACTATGGCTACACCTTC; CDR3: CSVLRGDYGYTF
V: TRBV11-2; D: .; size: .; J: TRBJ2-2; DNA: TGTGCCAGCAGCTTGGGGGAGACCGGGGAGCTGTTTTTT; CDR3: CASSLGETGELFF
V: TRBV5-5; D: TRBD2; size: .; J: TRBJ2-3; DNA: TGTGCCAGCAGCTCTTCCCTTGGACTAGCGGAAAACCTTGTGGATACGCAGTATTTT; CDR3: CASSSSLGLAENLVDTQYF
V: TRBV9; D: TRBD2; size: .; J: TRBJ2-3; DNA: TGTGCCAGCAGCGTAGGTGGCGGGAGGGATGGAGATACGCAGTATTTT; CDR3: CASSVGGGRDGDTQYF
V: TRBV19; D: .; size: .; J: TRBJ2-3; DNA: TGTGCCACCCAGGGGGGCCTGGGAGATACGCAGTATTTT; CDR3: CATQGGLGDTQYF
V: TRBV28; D: .; size: .; J: TRBJ2-7; DNA: TGTGCCAGCAGTTTACCAGGGGAATTCGCCTACGAGCAGTACTTC; CDR3: CASSLPGEFAYEQYF
V: TRBV4-1; D: .; size: .; J: TRBJ1-4; DNA: TGCGCCAGCAGCCAGGTACAGCATAATGAAAAACTGTTTTTT; CDR3: CASSQVQHNEKLFF
V: TRBV19; D: TRBD2; size: .; J: TRBJ2-7; DNA: TGTGCCAGTAGTCACGACTTAGCGGGAGGGCCCTACGAGCAGTACTTC; CDR3: CASSHDLAGGPYEQYF
V: TRBV7-2; D: .; size: .; J: TRBJ1-5; DNA: TGTGCCAGCAGCTTAGGAGGGGGAAATAGCAATCAGCCCCAGCATTTT; CDR3: CASSLGGGNSNQPQHF
V: TRBV4-1; D: TRBD1; size: .; J: TRBJ2-7; DNA: TGCGCCAGCAGCCAAGGGGCGACAGGGGGCTACGAGCAGTACTTC; CDR3: CASSQGATGGYEQYF
V: TRBV6-1; D: .; size: .; J: TRBJ2-1; DNA: TGTGCCAGCGCCCCCCCCCATGAGCAGTTCTTC; CDR3: CASAPPHEQFF
V: TRBV5-1; D: .; size: once; J: TRBJ1-1; DNA: TGCGCCAGCAGCCCTTCGGGGCAGCGGAACACTGAAGCTTTCTTT; CDR3: CASSPSGQRNTEAFF
V: TRBV6-1; D: TRBD1; size: once; J: TRBJ1-5; DNA: TGTGCCAGCAGTGCCCAGGGGGTGAAGGAGCCCCAGCATTTT; CDR3: CASSAQGVKEPQHF
V: TRBV28; D: .; size: .; J: TRBJ2-4; DNA: TGTGCCAGCAGTTTAACGGACTCCGATCCGCAAAACATTCAGTACTTC; CDR3: CASSLTDSDPQNIQYF